Listed below are T cell receptor beta chains from one sample, sequenced in a study of cytomegalovirus exposure and HLA in healthy donors. The data were produced by immunoSEQ multiplex PCR, yet TCRdb's version contains in-frame clones alone and is incomplete. The clone table shows 65,000 to 80,000 clones, with the ten largest holding around 7%. Sample: PBMCs. These receptors all stem from a female donor in good health and CMV-seropositive. The CDR3 runs from the conserved cysteine through the conserved F or W. D genes are given only for firm matches.

v_call	j_call	d_call	cdr3_aa	cdr3_nt
TRBV7-2	TRBJ1-1	-	CASSLGWGGGTEAFF	TGTGCCAGCAGCTTAGGGTGGGGGGGAGGAACTGAAGCTTTCTTT
TRBV30	TRBJ2-7	TRBD2	CAADLSGRLSFSYEQYF	TGTGCCGCTGACCTTAGCGGGAGGCTCTCTTTCTCCTACGAGCAGTACTTC
TRBV7-8	TRBJ1-1	TRBD1	CASSRGQLNTEAFF	TGTGCCAGCAGCCGGGGACAGCTGAACACTGAAGCTTTCTTT
TRBV5-1	TRBJ2-2	-	CASSLGTVNTGELFF	TGCGCCAGCAGCTTGGGGACAGTGAACACCGGGGAGCTGTTTTTT
TRBV7-9	TRBJ2-2	-	CASSSGSGELFF	TGTGCCAGCAGCTCAGGGTCCGGGGAGCTGTTTTTT
TRBV7-8	TRBJ1-2	-	CASSKGGGNGYTF	TGTGCCAGCAGCAAGGGTGGGGGGAATGGCTACACCTTC
TRBV7-3	TRBJ2-1	-	CASSSQRGSSYNEQFF	TGTGCCAGCAGCTCTCAGAGGGGGAGCTCCTACAATGAGCAGTTCTTC
TRBV5-1	TRBJ2-1	-	CASSLVDSDNEQFF	TGCGCCAGCAGCTTGGTGGACAGCGACAATGAGCAGTTCTTC
TRBV5-1	TRBJ1-1	-	CASSFQGGWENTEAFF	TGCGCCAGCAGCTTCCAGGGTGGATGGGAGAACACTGAAGCTTTCTTT
TRBV5-1	TRBJ2-3	-	CASSATPAGSTDTQYF	TGCGCCAGCAGCGCTACCCCGGCAGGGAGCACAGATACGCAGTATTTT
TRBV6-6	TRBJ2-1	-	CASSQPSGDNEQFF	TGTGCCAGCAGTCAGCCCAGCGGAGACAATGAGCAGTTCTTC
TRBV6-4	TRBJ1-6	TRBD1	CASSLQTGGNSPLHF	TGTGCCAGCAGTCTCCAGACAGGGGGCAATTCACCCCTCCACTTT
TRBV11-2	TRBJ1-1	-	CASRLAGRENTEAFF	TGTGCCAGCAGGCTGGCGGGACGGGAGAACACTGAAGCTTTCTTT
TRBV6-1	TRBJ1-4	TRBD1	CASTRGREEKLFF	TGTGCCAGCACCAGGGGGCGAGAAGAAAAACTGTTTTTT
TRBV10-1	TRBJ2-7	TRBD2	CLPPRLAGPSSYEQYF	TGCCTCCCCCCTAGACTAGCGGGGCCAAGCTCCTACGAGCAGTACTTC
TRBV18	TRBJ2-1	-	CASSPPGATQGNEQFF	TGTGCCAGCTCACCACCGGGCGCTACCCAGGGGAATGAGCAGTTCTTC
TRBV9	TRBJ1-6	TRBD1	CASSVTGTGGSPLHF	TGTGCCAGCAGCGTCACCGGGACAGGGGGCTCACCCCTCCACTTT
TRBV29-1	TRBJ1-3	-	CSVESYSGNTIYF	TGCAGCGTTGAGAGCTATTCTGGAAACACCATATATTTT
TRBV19	TRBJ2-3	TRBD1	CASSIEGPLGQGVTDTQYF	TGTGCCAGTAGTATAGAAGGACCTCTCGGACAGGGTGTTACAGATACGCAGTATTTT
TRBV7-9	TRBJ2-3	TRBD2	CASSFGSGMTDTQYF	TGTGCCAGCAGCTTCGGTAGCGGGATGACAGATACGCAGTATTTT
TRBV18	TRBJ2-1	TRBD1	CASSPKQGAHVNEQFF	TGTGCCAGCTCACCGAAACAGGGGGCCCACGTGAATGAGCAGTTCTTC
TRBV27	TRBJ2-7	-	CASSLQIQNSYEQYF	TGTGCCAGCAGTTTACAGATACAAAACTCCTACGAGCAGTACTTC
TRBV7-2	TRBJ1-5	-	CASSTRQGHQPQHF	TGTGCCAGCAGCACACGTCAGGGGCATCAGCCCCAGCATTTT
TRBV7-7	TRBJ2-5	TRBD2	CASSRGGRTEETQYF	TGTGCTAGCAGCCGGGGGGGGAGAACCGAAGAGACCCAGTACTTC
TRBV5-1	TRBJ2-3	TRBD2	CASSLASGRGMRTDTQYF	TGCGCCAGCAGCTTGGCCTCAGGGCGGGGGATGCGCACAGATACGCAGTATTTT
TRBV2	TRBJ2-1	TRBD1	CASSVRSTSGTGGSEQFF	TGTGCCAGCAGTGTTAGGAGCACTTCCGGGACAGGGGGCAGTGAGCAGTTCTTC
TRBV28	TRBJ2-3	-	CASSARGGGNTDTQYF	TGTGCCAGCAGTGCCCGGGGCGGGGGCAACACAGATACGCAGTATTTT
TRBV15	TRBJ2-3	TRBD2	CATSIFGTSPDTQYF	TGTGCCACCAGCATTTTCGGGACTAGCCCAGATACGCAGTATTTT
TRBV27	TRBJ1-2	TRBD1	CASRRQGPDYGYTF	TGTGCCAGCAGGAGACAGGGCCCGGACTATGGCTACACCTTC
TRBV30	TRBJ1-1	TRBD1	CAWMRDREAFF	TGTGCCTGGATGAGGGACAGGGAAGCTTTCTTT
TRBV14	TRBJ1-2	-	CASSQDLTVVGGYTF	TGTGCCAGCAGCCAAGATCTTACTGTGGTCGGTGGCTACACCTTC
TRBV7-2	TRBJ1-5	-	CASSLGSGVQPQHF	TGTGCCAGCAGCTTGGGGTCAGGGGTTCAGCCCCAGCATTTT
TRBV2	TRBJ2-3	TRBD2	CASRGGEDTQYF	TGTGCCAGTCGGGGGGGCGAGGATACGCAGTATTTT
TRBV28	TRBJ2-7	-	CASTEGVDYEQYF	TGTGCCAGCACAGAGGGAGTCGACTACGAGCAGTACTTC
TRBV21-1	TRBJ1-1	-	CASNADRGTEAFF	TGTGCCAGCAACGCGGACAGGGGGACTGAAGCTTTCTTT